Following are 7 T cell receptor beta chains from one sample sequenced in a study of shared clonotypes between healthy human individuals (dated by TCRdb to the early 2020s). Libraries were prepared through the immunoSEQ multiplex PCR assay. TCRdb provides this immuneACCESS table in a form limited to in-frame rearrangements. Some clones are lacking; in checked studies, under half of them reflect an unresolved V gene, and why the rest are absent is not known. For this sample the table gives roughly 2 million clones, of which over 85% were detected only once. Under 0.15% of the sample is in the top ten clones. Sequenced sample: naive CD4+ T cells sorted from blood. The cell subset or site label corresponds to: CD45RA+ positively selected. The receptors here all came from a man between 18 and 35 years old in good health.

DNA for the CDR3: TGTGCCAGCAGCAACCACAGGGGGAGGGTCTACAATGAGCAGTTCTTC. Translating it yields CASSNHRGRVYNEQFF. This sequence joins TRBV7-2 and TRBJ2-1, with D possibly TRBD1 on 8 matching bases. V lost 5 bases and J 3 bases, leaving 17 bases between the germline ends. There are 16 residues in the CDR3. Germline V lookup: CDR1 SGHTA, CDR2 FQGNSA.

This chain connects TRBV5-5 to TRBJ1-5; 7 positions match TRBD1. The CDR3 contains 15 residues. V was clipped by 0 bases and J by 4 bases; unmatched bases: 4. Germline assignment: CDR1 SGHKS and CDR2 YYEKEE (reference sequence). The CDR3 sequence: CASSLERGLNQPQHF. CDR3 DNA: TGTGCCAGCAGCTTGGAAAGGGGGCTTAATCAGCCCCAGCATTTT.

This clone was seen only once. The chain has TRBV2 and TRBJ2-5; perhaps TRBD2 as D (6 bases). V gave up 3 bases and J gave up 4 bases, with 15 bases separating them. The CDR3 has 15 residues. Germline CDR1 reads SNHLY; CDR2 reads FYNNEI. The CDR3 protein is CASSERGSSPETQYF. DNA of the CDR3: TGTGCCAGCAGTGAGCGGGGTTCCAGTCCAGAGACCCAGTACTTC. Full variable domain (missing parts from reference TRBV2 and TRBJ2-5): EPEVTQTPSHQVTQMGQEVILRCVPISNHLYFYWYRQILGQKVEFLVSFYNNEISEKSEIFDDQFSVERPDGSNFTLKIRSTKLEDSAMYFCASSERGSSPETQYFGPGTRLLVL.

The chain uses TRBV6-6 and TRBJ2-5, with D maybe TRBD2 (5 bases). Per the germline V gene, CDR1 is MNHNY and CDR2 is SVGAGI (reference sequence). Deletions cut 5 bases from V and 5 bases from J, with 12 bases between. The length of the CDR3 is 13 residues. This chain's CDR3 is CASSPAGMETQYF. The CDR3 DNA follows: TGTGCCAGCAGTCCTGCGGGCATGGAGACCCAGTACTTC.

This clone was found once. This chain connects TRBV6-6 to TRBJ1-2, with TRBD1 identical over 8 bases. CDR1 MNHNY and CDR2 SVGAGI come from the germline V gene (reference sequence). The trim removed 7 bases at V and 5 bases at J, leaving 12 bases unmatched. CDR3 length: 15 amino acids. The CDR3 DNA follows: TGTGCCAGCACCAAACCTTCACAGGGGGGGTATGGCTACACCTTC. Translating gives CASTKPSQGGYGYTF.

The V gene is TRBV30, the J gene TRBJ2-3; the D is unclear. Germline lookup yields CDR1 GTSNPN and CDR2 SVGIG (reference sequence). The CDR3 consists of 15 residues. Trimming shortened V by 3 bases and J by 0 bases, and 13 bases separated the two germline ends. The DNA of the CDR3 is TGTGCCTGGAGGAATTGGCGGTTGAGCACAGATACGCAGTATTTT. It codes for CAWRNWRLSTDTQYF.

A single count supports this clone. The DNA for the CDR3 is TGTGCCATCAGCGACCCGGGACTAGCCTCCTACGAGCAGTACTTC. Amino acids: CAISDPGLASYEQYF. This chain links TRBV10-3 with TRBJ2-7, with 9 bases identical to TRBD2. This CDR3 spans 15 amino acids. Germline CDR1 reads ENHRY; CDR2 reads SYGVKD. V lost 6 bases to trimming and J lost 0 bases; unmatched junction nucleotides: 6.